A selection of T cell receptor beta chains follows, all from one sample in a study of radiotherapy plus CTLA-4 blockade in lung cancer. The method was immunoSEQ multiplex PCR; TCRdb's version includes in-frame clones alone and lacks a portion of them. Of over 80,000 clones in the sample, around 82% were seen once. Material: peripheral blood, obtained from a patient treated with radiotherapy plus ipilimumab. Receptors were obtained from a human donor with non-small cell lung cancer who had stable disease on radiotherapy plus ipilimumab. The CDR3 runs from the conserved cysteine through the conserved F or W. D genes are given only for firm matches. Only part of the rows carry a size: once, few, many, or a class if the clone is expanded.

CDR3nt | CDR3aa | abundance | j_gene | d_gene | v_gene
TGTGCCAGCAGCTTAGGAGAAAAACTGTTTTTT | CASSLGEKLFF | - | TRBJ1-4 | - | TRBV11-2
TGTGCCAGCAGTTTCCGGGGGTTGAGGGAAGAGACCCAGTACTTC | CASSFRGLREETQYF | - | TRBJ2-5 | - | TRBV27
TGTGCCAGCAGTTATAGTAAGGGGTTTGGGCAAGAGACCCAGTACTTC | CASSYSKGFGQETQYF | - | TRBJ2-5 | - | TRBV6-6
TGTGCCAGCAGCTTATCACTGACAGGGGGGATCTACGAGCAGTACTTC | CASSLSLTGGIYEQYF | - | TRBJ2-7 | TRBD1 | TRBV5-6
TGTGCCAGCACAGGGAATGAGCAGTTCTTC | CASTGNEQFF | - | TRBJ2-1 | - | TRBV2
TGTGCCAGCAGTTCCCCCAGTACGGGGGCCAACGTCCTGACTTTC | CASSSPSTGANVLTF | - | TRBJ2-6 | - | TRBV27
TGTGCCAGCAGCTTACTTACGGGGGTTAGCACAGATACGCAGTATTTT | CASSLLTGVSTDTQYF | - | TRBJ2-3 | - | TRBV7-9
TGTGCCAGCAGTTTATGGGCAGGGCAGGAGACCCAGTACTTC | CASSLWAGQETQYF | - | TRBJ2-5 | - | TRBV27
TGTGCCAGCAGCTCCCGGACCGGGAACACTGAAGCTTTCTTT | CASSSRTGNTEAFF | once | TRBJ1-1 | - | TRBV14
TGCGCCAGCAGCTTGGAAGGACAGAGCTCCTACGAGCAGTACTTC | CASSLEGQSSYEQYF | - | TRBJ2-7 | - | TRBV5-1
TGTGCCAGCACCCCCGCGCGGTTCTATAATTCACCCCTCCACTTT | CASTPARFYNSPLHF | - | TRBJ1-6 | - | TRBV6-8
TGTGCCAGCAGTGGGGGCGGCCTAACCGGGGAGCTGTTTTTT | CASSGGGLTGELFF | - | TRBJ2-2 | - | TRBV6-1
TGTGCCAGCAGGGCGTACGGACAGAACAATGAGCAGTTCTTC | CASRAYGQNNEQFF | - | TRBJ2-1 | - | TRBV6-1
TGTGCCAGCGGGGCACTTGGAGAGACCCAGTACTTC | CASGALGETQYF | - | TRBJ2-5 | - | TRBV19
TGTGCCAGCAGCGGCCCTCGGGGCGGAGAGACCACAGATACGCAGTATTTT | CASSGPRGGETTDTQYF | - | TRBJ2-3 | - | TRBV5-6
TGTGCCAGCAGCCTCAAGGGGGGGGTCCCATCCCTCCACTTT | CASSLKGGVPSLHF | few | TRBJ1-6 | - | TRBV5-6
TGCGCCAGCAGCTTAGGAACAGGGGATTCCTACAATCAGCCCCAGCATTTT | CASSLGTGDSYNQPQHF | - | TRBJ1-5 | TRBD1 | TRBV5-1
TGTGCCAGCGGCCCCCTTGGGGTCTATGGCTACACCTTC | CASGPLGVYGYTF | few | TRBJ1-2 | - | TRBV28
TGTGCCAGTAGTTTCACAGGGGAAGTGTATGGCTACACCTTC | CASSFTGEVYGYTF | few | TRBJ1-2 | TRBD1 | TRBV19
TGTGCCAGCAGCGTCGGAACCTCCGGTAGTGAAAAACTGTTTTTT | CASSVGTSGSEKLFF | - | TRBJ1-4 | - | TRBV7-2
TGTGCCAGCAGTCGACAGGTTTCCTACGAGCAGTACTTC | CASSRQVSYEQYF | once | TRBJ2-7 | - | TRBV6-1
TGTGCCAGTAGTATCGGACCTACCGATTCGGGTGAAAAACTGTTTTTT | CASSIGPTDSGEKLFF | - | TRBJ1-4 | - | TRBV19
TGTGCCAGCAGCGCCCAAGTGGGGCAGGGGGCCCAAGAGACCCAGTACTTC | CASSAQVGQGAQETQYF | - | TRBJ2-5 | TRBD1 | TRBV7-7
TGTGCCTGGAGTGTAAGGGTGCGAGATGAGCAGTTCTTC | CAWSVRVRDEQFF | - | TRBJ2-1 | - | TRBV30
TGCGCCAGCAGCCATGGACAGTATCCATCGAACACTGAAGCTTTCTTT | CASSHGQYPSNTEAFF | - | TRBJ1-1 | - | TRBV4-1
TGCGCCAGCAGCCAAGTACAGGGGACCACTGAAGCTTTCTTT | CASSQVQGTTEAFF | few | TRBJ1-1 | TRBD1 | TRBV4-1
TGTGCCAGCAGTTCCGACAGGGACTCTGGAAACACCATATATTTT | CASSSDRDSGNTIYF | - | TRBJ1-3 | TRBD1 | TRBV11-3
TGTGCCAGTAGTACACAGACAGGGGGCGGAGAGACCCAGTACTTC | CASSTQTGGGETQYF | few | TRBJ2-5 | TRBD1 | TRBV19
TGTGCCAGCAGCCACTTAACGGACAGGGCTAGAAATGAGCAGTTCTTC | CASSHLTDRARNEQFF | - | TRBJ2-1 | TRBD1 | TRBV7-9
TGTGCCACCTCAGGGGGCACTAATGAAAAACTGTTTTTT | CATSGGTNEKLFF | - | TRBJ1-4 | TRBD1 | TRBV10-3
TGTGCCAGCAGAGGACTAGCAACCACAGATACGCAGTATTTT | CASRGLATTDTQYF | once | TRBJ2-3 | TRBD2 | TRBV5-6
TGTGCCAGCAGTGAAGCGAGAGGATGGTTTGGAAACACCATATATTTT | CASSEARGWFGNTIYF | - | TRBJ1-3 | - | TRBV6-1
TGTGCCAGCAGCTCGTCGGGGGCGCGGGTCTACCAAGAGACCCAGTACTTC | CASSSSGARVYQETQYF | - | TRBJ2-5 | - | TRBV7-6
TGTGCCAGCAGCTTAGATCTTGGCAGGGGAAACACCGGGGAGCTGTTTTTT | CASSLDLGRGNTGELFF | - | TRBJ2-2 | - | TRBV11-2
TGTGCCAGCAGCTTAAAACGGGAGCCGAGCACAGATACGCAGTATTTT | CASSLKREPSTDTQYF | - | TRBJ2-3 | - | TRBV7-8
TGTGCCAGCAATCCGGACAGGGGGTATACCTACGAGCAGTACTTC | CASNPDRGYTYEQYF | - | TRBJ2-7 | TRBD1 | TRBV6-1
TGTGCCAGCAGCCTCGGACTGTTCACCGGGGAGCTGTTTTTT | CASSLGLFTGELFF | - | TRBJ2-2 | - | TRBV7-2
TGTGCCACCAGGACAGGGGGAAACATTCAGTACTTC | CATRTGGNIQYF | - | TRBJ2-4 | TRBD1 | TRBV2
TGTGCCAGCAGTTTAGGAGGTAGGGTCTCACCCCTCCACTTT | CASSLGGRVSPLHF | few | TRBJ1-6 | - | TRBV28
TGTGCCAGCAGCTTACAGGGCCGATCACCCCTCCACTTT | CASSLQGRSPLHF | few | TRBJ1-6 | - | TRBV13
TGTGCCAGCAATACAGGACTAGCGGGAGGAGGGGAGCAGTACTTC | CASNTGLAGGGEQYF | - | TRBJ2-7 | TRBD2 | TRBV11-2
TGTGCCAGCAGCTTAGAATTCGGACTAGCGGGGGGCCAGGATGAGCAGTTCTTC | CASSLEFGLAGGQDEQFF | - | TRBJ2-1 | TRBD2 | TRBV7-6
TGTGCCAGCGCCGAAGCGCGGCCTGAGTACGAGCAGTACTTC | CASAEARPEYEQYF | - | TRBJ2-7 | - | TRBV7-2
TGTGCCAGCAGCTCTAGCGGGATCTACAATGAGCAGTTCTTC | CASSSSGIYNEQFF | once | TRBJ2-1 | TRBD2 | TRBV7-9
TGCGCCAGCAGTCTTGCGGGACAGCCCTACGAGCAGTACTTC | CASSLAGQPYEQYF | few | TRBJ2-7 | - | TRBV10-1
TGCAGCGTGGCTGGCCAGGGGGCTGCCACTGAAGCTTTCTTT | CSVAGQGAATEAFF | - | TRBJ1-1 | TRBD1 | TRBV29-1
TGTGCCAGCAGTTACCAGACAGGGGGAGGGAGCGAGCAGTACTTC | CASSYQTGGGSEQYF | - | TRBJ2-7 | TRBD1 | TRBV2
TGTGCCAGCAGTGAAATATGGGGAGCGGGGGGCACAGATACGCAGTATTTT | CASSEIWGAGGTDTQYF | few | TRBJ2-3 | TRBD2 | TRBV6-1
TGTGCCAGCAGCCCGTTCGACAGGGACACTGAAGCTTTCTTT | CASSPFDRDTEAFF | - | TRBJ1-1 | TRBD1 | TRBV5-7
TGTGCCAGCAGCCCTTCACGTGACAGGGACTATGGCTACACCTTC | CASSPSRDRDYGYTF | few | TRBJ1-2 | TRBD1 | TRBV7-2
TGTGCCAGCACCTATCGACAGGGTCGGGTGATTTATCAGCCCCAGCATTTT | CASTYRQGRVIYQPQHF | - | TRBJ1-5 | TRBD1 | TRBV28
TGTGCCAGCAGCTCCAGGGGCGAGCAGTACTTC | CASSSRGEQYF | - | TRBJ2-7 | - | TRBV5-6
TGTGCCAGCAGCTTCCGGTTCCGCACCGGGGAGCTGTTTTTT | CASSFRFRTGELFF | - | TRBJ2-2 | - | TRBV7-8
TGTGCCAGCAGCCTAGCCCTGAACACTGAAGCTTTCTTT | CASSLALNTEAFF | - | TRBJ1-1 | - | TRBV14
TGTGCCAGCAGTGAGACTAGCGGGGGACGGGCAGATACGCAGTATTTT | CASSETSGGRADTQYF | - | TRBJ2-3 | TRBD2 | TRBV6-1